Presented here are 3 T cell receptor beta chains from one specimen sequenced in a study of T cells in Graves' hyperthyroidism and ophthalmopathy. The CDR3 regions of TCR beta were amplified from RNA transcripts. The study used the HTBI primer set for a first-round RT-PCR of the TCR CDR3. TCRdb called the multiplex PCR reads again in MiXCR, with one record for every CDR3 protein. The sample records about 610,000 distinct CDR3 sequences, around 45% being singletons. The sequencing sample was made of peripheral blood or thyroid tissue (not recorded which). The origin of the receptors is a woman between 18 and 30 years old with Graves' hyperthyroidism.

The V and J genes are TRBV7-9 and TRBJ2-7, with D tentatively TRBD2 (5 bases). The CDR3 has 13 residues. V gave up 5 bases and J gave up 5 bases, with 13 bases separating them. Germline lookup yields CDR1 SEHNR and CDR2 FQNEAQ (reference sequence). As DNA, the CDR3 is TGTGCCAGCAGCCCCAAAGGGAGCCACGAGCAGTACTTC. Protein: CASSPKGSHEQYF.

This clonotype was picked up a small number of times. The V call is TRBV27, the J call TRBJ2-2, with D tentatively TRBD2 (6 bases). The ends were cut back, 8 bases at V and 6 bases at J, with 19 bases in the middle. Germline lookup yields CDR1 MNHEY and CDR2 SMNVEV (reference sequence). This CDR3 is built from 15 residues. This CDR3 reads CASERFGGLSGELFF. As DNA, the CDR3 is TGTGCCAGCGAGAGATTTGGGGGGTTGTCCGGGGAGCTGTTTTTT.

The gene calls are TRBV7-6 and TRBJ2-7; TRBD1 aligns across 9 bases. J lost 5 bases, V lost 5 bases, and 13 bases had no gene match. Germline V gene data show CDR1 as SGHVS and CDR2 as FNYEAQ. CDR3 length: 16 residues. CDR3 sequence (DNA): TGTGCCAGCAGCCGCGGGGGCTGGACAGGGGTCAACGAGCAGTACTTC. Its protein product is CASSRGGWTGVNEQYF.